This T cell receptor (beta chain) appears in the sequencing data of a study of cytomegalovirus exposure and HLA in healthy donors. Study-wide findings and caveats: Subsequent analysis of the 100 to 150 validation repertoires found a tendency for first-cohort TCR clusters to co-occur. As confirmed in vitro, a few CMV-associated chains were specific for CMV antigens.

Using immunoSEQ multiplex PCR, the repertoire was profiled, and TCRdb retains in-frame clones only, with some absent. The sample includes approximately 100,000 clones, over 75% of them seen just once. The CDR3 contains 15 residues. Germline-derived CDR1 and CDR2 are LGHNA and YNFKEQ. Between the trimmed V and J ends, which lost 4 bases and 0 bases, there was a span of 12 bases. This clone was observed a few times. The antigen remains unidentified. The chain is built from TRBV4-2 and TRBJ1-2; a possible D gene is TRBD1 (6 bases). The clonotype comes from a man aged 18-30 years in good health and CMV-seropositive. Sequencing was done on a sample of PBMCs. This CDR3 is CASSLPQGPNYGYTF. Written as DNA, the CDR3 is TGTGCCAGCAGCCTTCCACAGGGACCTAACTATGGCTACACCTTC.